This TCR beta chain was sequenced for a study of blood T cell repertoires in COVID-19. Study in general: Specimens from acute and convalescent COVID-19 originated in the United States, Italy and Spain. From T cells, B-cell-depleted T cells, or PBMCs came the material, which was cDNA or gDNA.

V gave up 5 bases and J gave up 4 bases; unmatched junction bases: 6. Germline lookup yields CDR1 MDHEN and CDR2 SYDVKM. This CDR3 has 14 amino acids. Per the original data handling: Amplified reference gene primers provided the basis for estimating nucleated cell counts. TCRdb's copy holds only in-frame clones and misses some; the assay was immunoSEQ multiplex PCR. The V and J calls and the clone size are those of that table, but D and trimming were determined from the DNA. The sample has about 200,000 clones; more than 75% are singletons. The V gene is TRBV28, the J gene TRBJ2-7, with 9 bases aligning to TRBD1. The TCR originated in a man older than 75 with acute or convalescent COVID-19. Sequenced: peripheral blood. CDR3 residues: CASSKSGTGYEQYF. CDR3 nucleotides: TGTGCCAGCAGTAAATCCGGGACAGGGTACGAGCAGTACTTC.